One sample yielded the 23 T cell receptor beta chains listed below, sequenced in a study of T cells in localized non-small cell lung cancer (dated by TCRdb to 2020 to 2022). Libraries came from the immunoSEQ multiplex PCR assay. Not all clones reach the TCRdb copy of this immuneACCESS table, which keeps in-frame sequences only. Checked studies attribute under half of the gap to unresolved V genes and leave the rest unexplained. The sample has 2,000 or so clones on record, roughly 32% of them singletons. Around 20% of the sample lies in the top ten. The starting material was lung tumor tissue, obtained before any cancer treatment. The receptors shown here come from a female donor of 60 years or more with stage I lung adenocarcinoma.

The chain combines TRBV19 with TRBJ2-6; possibly TRBD1 for D (6 bases). This CDR3 has 15 amino acids. Trimming stripped 3 bases from V and 0 bases from J, with 6 bases between. Germline values: CDR1 LNHDA, CDR2 SQIVND (reference sequence). CDR3 residues: CASSMDSSGANVLTF. The CDR3 nucleotides read TGTGCCAGTAGTATGGACAGCTCTGGGGCCAACGTCCTGACTTTC.

The rearrangement joins TRBV25-1 to TRBJ1-1; D is uncertain. The CDR3 spans 14 residues. V was pared by 0 bases and J by 7 bases, with 12 bases between. The V gene's germline CDR1 is MGHDK and CDR2 SYGVNS. The CDR3 sequence is CASSEYGSLFEAFF. CDR3 bases: TGTGCCAGCAGTGAATACGGTTCCCTATTTGAAGCTTTCTTT.

The CDR3 protein is CASSPWRAGENEQYF. DNA for the CDR3: TGTGCCAGCAGCCCTTGGCGAGCGGGAGAGAACGAGCAGTACTTC. The chain uses TRBV14 and TRBJ2-7; 8 nucleotides match TRBD2. The CDR3 has 15 residues. V gave up 4 bases and J gave up 5 bases; unmatched junction bases: 10. Germline V gene lookup returns CDR1 SGHDN and CDR2 FVKESK.

Relative to its sample, this clone is large. This chain links TRBV30 with TRBJ1-1; no clear D. V was pared by 3 bases and J by 1 base, with 15 bases between. The CDR3 contains 15 residues. Germline V gene lookup returns CDR1 GTSNPN and CDR2 SVGIG (reference sequence). The CDR3 loop is CAWRAYLGSNTEAFF. DNA for the CDR3: TGTGCCTGGAGAGCGTACCTTGGGTCGAACACTGAAGCTTTCTTT.

This clone was counted between two and nine times. The chain has TRBV9 and TRBJ2-7; D not resolved. In germline, CDR1 is SGDLS, CDR2 YYNGEE. The CDR3 length is 15 residues. Between the trimmed V and J ends, which lost 2 bases and 0 bases, there was a span of 12 bases. CDR3 amino acids: CASSVQVPCSYEQYF. The CDR3 region has the DNA TGTGCCAGCAGCGTTCAGGTCCCTTGCTCCTACGAGCAGTACTTC.

This clone was counted only a few times. The rearrangement links TRBV2 to TRBJ2-1; D might be TRBD2 (5 bases). There are 16 residues in the CDR3. In germline, CDR1 is SNHLY, CDR2 FYNNEI. V was shortened by 3 bases and J by 0 bases, with 12 bases between the two germline ends. In DNA form, the CDR3 reads TGTGCCAGCAGTGAGGAGCGGTATAACTCCTACAATGAGCAGTTCTTC. It translates to CASSEERYNSYNEQFF. Full variable domain (missing parts from reference TRBV2 and TRBJ2-1): EPEVTQTPSHQVTQMGQEVILRCVPISNHLYFYWYRQILGQKVEFLVSFYNNEISEKSEIFDDQFSVERPDGSNFTLKIRSTKLEDSAMYFCASSEERYNSYNEQFFGPGTRLTVL.

The chain employs TRBV19 and TRBJ1-2; D possibly corresponds to TRBD1 (5 bases). V was clipped by 7 bases and J by 4 bases, with 16 bases between them. Germline V gene sequence: CDR1 LNHDA, CDR2 SQIVND (reference sequence). The CDR3 runs to 14 residues. Here the CDR3 reads CASKDRTSIYGYTF. The CDR3 DNA is TGTGCCAGTAAGGATCGGACATCTATCTATGGCTACACCTTC.

This chain uses TRBV30 with TRBJ1-1; TRBD1 aligns across 8 bases. V shed 3 bases, J shed 4 bases, and the junction held 10 bases outside the gene matches. Germline assignment: CDR1 GTSNPN and CDR2 SVGIG (reference sequence). The CDR3 is 15 amino acids. CDR3 nucleotides: TGTGCCTGGAGGACAGGGGAGGTGGTTGGCACTGAAGCTTTCTTT. It yields the protein CAWRTGEVVGTEAFF.

The chain employs TRBV25-1 and TRBJ2-7, with TRBD1 as a possible D gene (5 bases). Germline assignment: CDR1 MGHDK and CDR2 SYGVNS. This CDR3 comprises 12 residues. The V and J ends lost 3 bases and 2 bases respectively, with 5 bases between them. CDR3 in amino acids: CASSDRAYEQYF. CDR3 bases: TGTGCCAGCAGTGACAGGGCCTACGAGCAGTACTTC.

This clone has just a few counts. This chain joins TRBV6-8 and TRBJ1-2; D unclear. CDR1 and CDR2 from the germline V gene are MNHGY and SAAAGT. The V end lost 7 bases, the J end lost 0 bases, and 18 bases lay between the germline ends. CDR3 size: 16 residues. As DNA, the CDR3 is TGTGCCAGCAATCCCAACCCCCCGGCACCTAACTATGGCTACACCTTC. As protein: CASNPNPPAPNYGYTF.

The chain is built from TRBV28 and TRBJ1-1, with TRBD1 identical over 8 bases. This CDR3 has 15 amino acids. Germline V CDR1 and CDR2: MDHEN, SYDVKM. CDR3 DNA sequence: TGTGCTAGCGACTTGACAGGGGAGGGGTTCACTGAAGCTTTCTTT. Translated, it gives CASDLTGEGFTEAFF.

V gene TRBV6-8 combines with J gene TRBJ2-4; 12 bases map to TRBD2. CDR3 size: 15 residues. Germline values: CDR1 MNHGY, CDR2 SAAAGT. V dropped 2 bases and J dropped 6; count of bases not matched to a gene: 2. CDR3 in amino acids: CASSYTTSGGNIQYF. In DNA form, the CDR3 reads TGTGCCAGCAGTTACACGACTAGCGGGGGAAACATTCAGTACTTC.

This clone is termed medium-sized (0.01 to 0.1%). The J gene is TRBJ1-1, the V gene TRBV11-3; TRBD1 aligns across 11 bases. The CDR3 sequence is 15 residues long. CDR1 is SGHNT and CDR2 is YENEEA in the germline V gene. V shed 1 base and J 5 bases; nucleotides not matched to a gene: 3. CDR3 amino acids: CASSLGDRGRTEAFF. The CDR3 DNA is TGTGCCAGCAGCTTAGGGGACAGGGGGAGGACTGAAGCTTTCTTT.

This rearrangement joins TRBV2 to TRBJ1-2, with TRBD1 identical over 7 bases. Germline V CDR1 and CDR2: SNHLY, FYNNEI. Germline trimming cut 6 bases from V and 6 bases from J; bases unmatched to any gene: 10. The CDR3 length is 14 residues. As DNA, the CDR3 is TGTGCCAGCAGAGACTCCGGGACAGCGCATGGCTACACCTTC. Amino acid sequence: CASRDSGTAHGYTF.

The genes are TRBV19 and TRBJ1-1; D unresolved. The CDR3 length is 11 residues. Germline V gene lookup returns CDR1 LNHDA and CDR2 SQIVND (reference sequence). V gave up 7 bases and J gave up 10 bases, with 13 bases separating them. CDR3 nucleotide sequence: TGTGCCAGTACTTCTTTCTGGCGAGCTTTCTTT. Translated: CASTSFWRAFF.

This clone was seen more than once but under ten times. This chain connects TRBV6-8 to TRBJ2-1; 7 bases fit TRBD2. The germline V gene encodes CDR1 MNHGY and CDR2 SAAAGT. The J segment lost 9 bases and the V segment lost 10 bases, leaving 15 bases of the junction unmatched. The CDR3 runs to 14 residues. The CDR3 is CATRQRGLRGEQFF. CDR3 nucleotides: TGTGCCACAAGGCAGCGGGGCTTAAGGGGTGAGCAGTTCTTC.

This chain uses TRBV6-8 with TRBJ1-1; weak D call: TRBD1 (6 bases). The CDR3 extends over 14 amino acids. V lost 4 bases and J lost 3, with 12 bases in between. The germline V gene encodes CDR1 MNHGY and CDR2 SAAAGT. The CDR3 here is CASSSEGGDTEAFF. CDR3 in DNA: TGTGCCAGCAGTTCCGAGGGGGGGGACACTGAAGCTTTCTTT.

This clone appeared a few times. One junction end disagrees with the germline gene, perhaps due to a read error. The rearrangement uses TRBV11-3 and TRBJ2-7, with D maybe TRBD2 (6 bases). Per the germline V gene, CDR1 is SGHNT and CDR2 is YENEEA. This CDR3 spans 14 amino acids. The CDR3 DNA reads as TGTGCCAGCACCTTAGGGGAGGTCGAGGACGAGCAGTACTTC. Encoded protein: CASTLGEVEDEQYF.

CDR3 in amino acids: CACRTGLNSGANVLTF. CDR3 sequence (DNA): TGTGCCTGCCGGACAGGGCTAAACTCTGGGGCCAACGTCCTGACTTTC. The V call is TRBV30, the J call TRBJ2-6, with 8 bases aligning to TRBD1. J was trimmed by 0 bases and V by 6 bases; bases with no gene match: 7. Germline CDR1 is GTSNPN and CDR2 is SVGIG (reference sequence). This CDR3 has 16 residues.

This chain connects TRBV25-1 to TRBJ2-1; maybe TRBD1 (6 bases). Germline lookup yields CDR1 MGHDK and CDR2 SYGVNS. This CDR3 is built from 12 residues. The ends were cut back, 7 bases at V and 8 bases at J, with 12 bases in the middle. CDR3 coding DNA: TGTGCCAGCACGGTGGGGGCTTATGAGCAGTTCTTC. This sequence encodes CASTVGAYEQFF.

By its share, this clone is medium-sized (0.01 to 0.1%). V usage is TRBV11-3 and J usage is TRBJ1-1; D might be TRBD1 (6 bases). CDR3 length equals 14 residues. Trimming stripped 0 bases from V and 6 bases from J, with 11 bases between. Germline CDR1 SGHNT, CDR2 YENEEA. The CDR3: CASSLDRGDAEAFF. For the CDR3, the DNA is TGTGCCAGCAGCTTAGACAGGGGAGACGCTGAAGCTTTCTTT. Based on the CDR3 plus reference TRBV11-3 and TRBJ1-1, the full variable domain is EAGVVQSPRYKIIEKKQPVAFWCNPISGHNTLYWYLQNLGQGPELLIRYENEEAVDDSQLPKDRFSAERLKGVDSTLKIQPAELGDSAVYLCASSLDRGDAEAFFGQGTRLTVV.

This clone was recorded a few times. The V call is TRBV2, the J call TRBJ1-4; 7 bases line up with TRBD1. The CDR3 length is 14 residues. The V and J ends lost 1 base and 8 bases, in that order; junction bases with no gene match: 4. Germline V gene data show CDR1 as SNHLY and CDR2 as FYNNEI. For the CDR3, the DNA is TGTGCCAGCAGTGAAGGCAGGGGACAGGAAAAACTGTTTTTT. This encodes CASSEGRGQEKLFF.

The chain carries TRBV6-8 and TRBJ1-2; 8 bases map to TRBD1. Germline assignment: CDR1 MNHGY and CDR2 SAAAGT. V shed 5 bases, J shed 7 bases, and the junction held 12 bases outside the gene matches. The CDR3 sequence is 15 residues long. In DNA form, the CDR3 reads TGTGCCAGCAGTCCCGGACAGGGAGGAAGGGCTGGCTACACCTTC. Its translation: CASSPGQGGRAGYTF.